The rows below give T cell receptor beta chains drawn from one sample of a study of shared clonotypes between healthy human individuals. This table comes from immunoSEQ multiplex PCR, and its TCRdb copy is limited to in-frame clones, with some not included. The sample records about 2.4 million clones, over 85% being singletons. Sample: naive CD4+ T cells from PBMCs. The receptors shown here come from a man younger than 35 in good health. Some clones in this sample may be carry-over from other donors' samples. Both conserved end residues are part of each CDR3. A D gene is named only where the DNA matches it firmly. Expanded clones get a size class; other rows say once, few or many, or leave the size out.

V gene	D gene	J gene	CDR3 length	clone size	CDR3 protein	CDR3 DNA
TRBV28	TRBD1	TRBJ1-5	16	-	CASSLNAGTGDQPQHF	TGTGCCAGCAGTCTAAATGCCGGGACAGGGGATCAGCCCCAGCATTTT
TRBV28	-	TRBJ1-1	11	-	CASTTNTEAFF	TGTGCCAGCACTACGAACACTGAAGCTTTCTTT
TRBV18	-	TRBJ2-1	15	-	CASSANRELNNEQFF	TGTGCCAGCTCAGCAAACAGGGAACTGAACAATGAGCAGTTCTTC
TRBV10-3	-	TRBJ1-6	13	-	CAIRDTSNSPLHF	TGTGCCATCAGGGACACCTCAAATTCACCCCTCCACTTT
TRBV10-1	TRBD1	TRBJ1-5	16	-	CASSESRQGWNQPQHF	TGCGCCAGCAGTGAGTCGCGACAGGGATGGAATCAGCCCCAGCATTTT
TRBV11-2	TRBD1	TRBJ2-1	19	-	CASSLRPPGQGSSYNEQFF	TGTGCCAGCAGCTTAAGGCCACCGGGACAGGGAAGCTCCTACAATGAGCAGTTCTTC
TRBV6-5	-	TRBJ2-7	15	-	CASSYGGRSSYEQYF	TGTGCCTCCTCTTACGGGGGTCGAAGCTCCTACGAGCAGTACTTC
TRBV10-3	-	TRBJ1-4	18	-	CAISDTNRRSGTNEKLFF	TGTGCCATCAGTGACACGAACCGGAGGTCAGGGACTAATGAAAAACTGTTTTTT
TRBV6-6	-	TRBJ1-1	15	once	CASSYSTRDFGEAFF	TGTGCCAGCAGTTACTCGACGCGTGATTTCGGGGAAGCTTTCTTT
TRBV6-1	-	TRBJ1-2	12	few	CASSVAPSGYTF	TGTGCCAGCAGTGTGGCCCCCTCTGGCTACACCTTC
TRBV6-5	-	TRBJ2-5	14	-	CASSFGHLGETQYF	TGTGCCAGCAGTTTTGGACATTTGGGAGAGACCCAGTACTTC
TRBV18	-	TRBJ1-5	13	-	CASSPVRDQPQHF	TGTGCCAGCTCACCAGTGAGGGATCAGCCCCAGCATTTT
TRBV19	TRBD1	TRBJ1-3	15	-	CASSRDREAGNTIYF	TGTGCCAGTAGTCGGGACAGGGAGGCTGGAAACACCATATATTTT
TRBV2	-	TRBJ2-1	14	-	CASSVRLGGNEQFF	TGTGCCAGCAGTGTAAGACTAGGTGGCAATGAGCAGTTCTTC
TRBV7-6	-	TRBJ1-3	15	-	CASSPRGPSGNTIYF	TGTGCCAGCAGTCCCAGGGGTCCCTCTGGAAACACCATATATTTT
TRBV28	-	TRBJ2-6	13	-	CASSLPGANVLTF	TGTGCCAGCAGTTTGCCTGGGGCCAACGTCCTGACTTTC
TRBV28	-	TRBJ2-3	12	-	CASSGGTDTQYF	TGTGCCAGCAGTGGGGGAACAGATACGCAGTATTTT
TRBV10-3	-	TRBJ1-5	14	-	CAISGDLSNQPQHF	TGTGCCATCAGTGGGGACCTAAGCAATCAGCCCCAGCATTTT
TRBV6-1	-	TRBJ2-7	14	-	CASRGTVHSYEQYF	TGTGCCAGCAGGGGGACTGTCCACTCCTACGAGCAGTACTTC
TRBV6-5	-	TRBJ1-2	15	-	CASSYLHRLGYGYTF	TGTGCCAGCAGTTACCTGCATAGACTGGGCTATGGCTACACCTTC
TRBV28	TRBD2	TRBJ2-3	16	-	CASSSGTSVLTDTQYF	TGTGCCAGCAGTTCGGGGACTAGTGTGCTCACAGATACGCAGTATTTT
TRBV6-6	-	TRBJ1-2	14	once	CASSPPGRGDGYTF	TGTGCCAGCAGCCCCCCAGGCCGGGGGGATGGCTACACCTTC
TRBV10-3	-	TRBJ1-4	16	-	CAISEGTQGIYEKLFF	TGTGCCATCAGTGAGGGAACCCAAGGGATTTATGAAAAACTGTTTTTT
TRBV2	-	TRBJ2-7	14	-	CASGRSGSSYEQYF	TGTGCCAGCGGACGGAGCGGAAGCTCCTACGAGCAGTACTTC
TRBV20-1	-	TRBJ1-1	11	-	CSAREMWEAFF	TGCAGTGCTAGAGAGATGTGGGAAGCTTTCTTT
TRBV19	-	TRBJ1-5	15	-	CASSTYRDVNQPQHF	TGTGCCAGTAGTACCTACAGGGATGTGAATCAGCCCCAGCATTTT
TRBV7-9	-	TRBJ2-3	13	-	CASSLLSTDTQYF	TGTGCCAGCAGCTTATTATCCACAGATACGCAGTATTTT
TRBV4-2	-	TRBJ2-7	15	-	CASSQQTGLNYEQYF	TGTGCCAGCAGCCAACAGACAGGCCTGAACTACGAGCAGTACTTC
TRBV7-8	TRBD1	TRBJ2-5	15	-	CATNWDRALQETQYF	TGTGCCACCAACTGGGACAGGGCTCTACAAGAGACCCAGTACTTC
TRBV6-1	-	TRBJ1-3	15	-	CASRRTNHSGNTIYF	TGTGCCAGCAGGAGAACTAACCACTCTGGAAACACCATATATTTT